The rows below give T cell receptor beta chains drawn from one sample of a study of blood T cell repertoires in COVID-19. Using immunoSEQ multiplex PCR, the repertoire was profiled, and TCRdb retains in-frame clones only, with some absent. This table has 90,000 to 110,000 clones, roughly 80% appearing once. Sequencing was performed on peripheral blood. The source is a woman aged 60-75 years with acute or convalescent COVID-19. CDR3s include the opening cysteine and the closing phenylalanine or tryptophan. Fields, in order: clone size, D gene, V gene, J gene, CDR3 DNA, CDR3 protein. D genes are given only for firm matches. Clone size is given for some rows only: seen once, a few or many times, or a class if the clone is expanded.

NA	NA	TRBV6-6	TRBJ1-5	TGTGCCAGCAGATCCCCGGACGGCACCAATGAGGGTCCCCAGCATTTT	CASRSPDGTNEGPQHF
NA	NA	TRBV4-1	TRBJ1-1	TGCGCCAGCGGCAGTAGCGACGGTCGTCAAAGACAAGCTTTCTTT	CASGSSDGRQRQAFF
NA	NA	TRBV6-6	TRBJ1-1	TGTGCCAGCCTTGGGGCAGGATTGGCATCGAGGACTGAAGCTTTCTTT	CASLGAGLASRTEAFF
few	NA	TRBV28	TRBJ1-1	TGTGCCAGCAGTTTCAGAGGAAACCTGAACACTGAAGCTTTCTTT	CASSFRGNLNTEAFF
NA	NA	TRBV10-3	TRBJ1-2	TGTGCCATCAGTGGTCCACGGAACTATGGCTACACCTTC	CAISGPRNYGYTF
few	NA	TRBV3-1/TRBV3-2	TRBJ1-1	TGTGCCAGCAGCCAGTCAAACACTGAAGCTTTCTTT	CASSQSNTEAFF
NA	TRBD1	TRBV28	TRBJ1-2	TGTGCCAGCAGGGGGACAGGGGGCGCGTCCGGCTACACCTTC	CASRGTGGASGYTF
few	NA	TRBV9	TRBJ1-3	TGTGCCAGCAGCGTAGGGCAGGGAACAGGAGACACCATATATTTT	CASSVGQGTGDTIYF
NA	TRBD1	TRBV16	TRBJ1-4	TGTGCCAGCAGCCCGTCGGGACAGGGGAATGAAAAACTGTTTTTT	CASSPSGQGNEKLFF
NA	NA	TRBV12-3/TRBV12-4	TRBJ2-6	TGTGCCAGCGGCCCGCCTGGGGCCAACGTCCTGACTTTC	CASGPPGANVLTF
NA	NA	TRBV7-9	TRBJ1-6	TGTGCCAGCAGCTTAGATGGGAGTTCACCCCTCCACTTT	CASSLDGSSPLHF
NA	NA	TRBV12-3/TRBV12-4	TRBJ2-1	TGTGCCAGCAGACAGGGTTCCTACAATGAGCAGTTCTTC	CASRQGSYNEQFF
NA	NA	TRBV6-5	TRBJ1-2	TGTGCCAGCAATCGCTCCGGGGGATCTGGTGGCTACACCTTC	CASNRSGGSGGYTF
NA	NA	TRBV6-5	TRBJ2-2	TGTGCCAGCAACCCCAGGGGACGAACCGGGGAGCTGTTTTTT	CASNPRGRTGELFF
NA	NA	TRBV29-1	TRBJ1-1	TGCAGCGTTGATTCCCCCCCTACTGAAGCTTTCTTT	CSVDSPPTEAFF
NA	TRBD2	TRBV19	TRBJ2-3	TGTGCCAGTAGTATAGGAAGAGGGACTAGCAACACAGATACGCAGTATTTT	CASSIGRGTSNTDTQYF
NA	TRBD1	TRBV3-1/TRBV3-2	TRBJ1-2	TGTGCCAGTCAAGGGGACAGGGGGCTTGGCTACACCTTC	CASQGDRGLGYTF
NA	NA	TRBV6-1	TRBJ2-7	TGTGCCAGCAGTGAAGCCTCTCGGGGCGAGCAGTACTTC	CASSEASRGEQYF
NA	NA	TRBV7-9	TRBJ1-4	TGTGCCAGCAGCGACTATGGGGGGAAGGAGGAAAAACTGTTTTTT	CASSDYGGKEEKLFF
NA	TRBD2	TRBV3-1/TRBV3-2	TRBJ2-7	TGTGCCAGCAGCGGGCGGGGGAAATCCTACGAGCAGTACTTC	CASSGRGKSYEQYF
NA	TRBD1	TRBV6-6	TRBJ2-4	TGTGCCAGCAGTCGGACGGGACAGGGGGCTGGCGAAAACATTCAGTACTTC	CASSRTGQGAGENIQYF
NA	TRBD1	TRBV30	TRBJ2-2	TGTGCCTGGAGTGTCGGGACAGGGAGTACCGGGGAGCTGTTTTTT	CAWSVGTGSTGELFF
NA	NA	TRBV5-1	TRBJ1-1	TGCGCCAGCAGCTTGGGGGGGGTCCCCGAAGCTTTCTTT	CASSLGGVPEAFF
few	NA	TRBV5-1	TRBJ1-2	TGCGCCAGCAGCTTGGCCGGGATAAACTATGGCTACACCTTC	CASSLAGINYGYTF
NA	TRBD1	TRBV6-6	TRBJ1-3	TGTGCCAGCATTCTTACAGGGGGACAGGGAAACACCATATATTTT	CASILTGGQGNTIYF
NA	NA	TRBV5-1	TRBJ2-5	TGCGCCAGCAGCACCTCCCCGACTAGTTTAGAGACCCAGTACTTC	CASSTSPTSLETQYF
NA	NA	TRBV19	TRBJ1-2	TGTGCCAGTAGTATAGACGGAGGGGCTGGCTACACCTTC	CASSIDGGAGYTF
NA	NA	TRBV5-1	TRBJ1-5	TGCGCCAGCCCCTTGGGAGCAGGGTGTTATAGCAATCAGCCCCAGCATTTT	CASPLGAGCYSNQPQHF
NA	NA	TRBV9	TRBJ2-3	TGTGCCAGCAGCGGTACCACTAGCACAGATACGCAGTATTTT	CASSGTTSTDTQYF
NA	TRBD1	TRBV5-1	TRBJ1-2	TGCGCCAGCAGACGCCGGGACAGGGGGCGAGCTAACTATGGCTACACCTTC	CASRRRDRGRANYGYTF
NA	NA	TRBV20-1	TRBJ2-2	TGCAGTGCTAGTTCCGGGGACACCGGGGAGCTGTTTTTT	CSASSGDTGELFF
NA	NA	TRBV14	TRBJ1-1	TGTGCCAGCAGACGAGGGACTGAAGCTTTCTTT	CASRRGTEAFF
NA	NA	TRBV20-1	TRBJ2-5	TGCAGCGTTGGGGGGAGAGAGACCCAGTACTTC	CSVGGRETQYF
NA	TRBD1	TRBV6-5	TRBJ2-7	TGTGCCAGCAGTTTCTCATACAGGGGGCTGTACGAGCAGTACTTC	CASSFSYRGLYEQYF
NA	NA	TRBV29-1	TRBJ2-3	TGCAGCGTGCGCGGGTTAAGCACAGATACGCAGTATTTT	CSVRGLSTDTQYF